This T cell receptor (beta chain) was obtained from a study of T cells in Graves' hyperthyroidism and ophthalmopathy. Amplification of TCR beta CDR3 regions was performed using RNA transcripts as template. First-round RT-PCR with HTBI primers amplified the TCR CDR3 region. A single record per CDR3 protein comes from TCRdb applying MiXCR to the multiplex PCR reads. In the table there are about 380,000 distinct CDR3 sequences, roughly 15% of which are singletons. Trimming removed 7 bases from V and 5 bases from J, with 17 bases in between. Germline-derived CDR1 and CDR2 are MDHEN and SYDVKM. The CDR3 is made up of 14 amino acids.

Sequencing used blood. The chain recombines TRBV28 with TRBJ1-1, with a tentative D call TRBD1 (5 bases). The clonotype was recovered from a woman aged 30 to 39 with Graves' ophthalmopathy. The CDR3 reads CASIPGGMYTEAFF. CDR3 sequence (DNA): TGTGCCAGCATTCCCGGGGGGATGTATACTGAAGCTTTCTTT.